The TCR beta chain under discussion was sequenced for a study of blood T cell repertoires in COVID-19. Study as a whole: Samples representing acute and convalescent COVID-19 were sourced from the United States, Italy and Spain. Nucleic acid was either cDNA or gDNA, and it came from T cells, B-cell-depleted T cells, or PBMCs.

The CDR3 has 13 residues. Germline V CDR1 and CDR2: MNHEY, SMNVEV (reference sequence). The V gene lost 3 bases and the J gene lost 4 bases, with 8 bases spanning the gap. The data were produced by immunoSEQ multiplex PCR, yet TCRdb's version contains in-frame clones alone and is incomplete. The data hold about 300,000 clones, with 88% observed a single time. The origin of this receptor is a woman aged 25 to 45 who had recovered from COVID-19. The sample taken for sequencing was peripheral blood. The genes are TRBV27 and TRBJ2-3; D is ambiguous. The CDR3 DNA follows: TGTGCCAGCAGTTTCCGCGAGGCAGATACGCAGTATTTT. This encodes CASSFREADTQYF.